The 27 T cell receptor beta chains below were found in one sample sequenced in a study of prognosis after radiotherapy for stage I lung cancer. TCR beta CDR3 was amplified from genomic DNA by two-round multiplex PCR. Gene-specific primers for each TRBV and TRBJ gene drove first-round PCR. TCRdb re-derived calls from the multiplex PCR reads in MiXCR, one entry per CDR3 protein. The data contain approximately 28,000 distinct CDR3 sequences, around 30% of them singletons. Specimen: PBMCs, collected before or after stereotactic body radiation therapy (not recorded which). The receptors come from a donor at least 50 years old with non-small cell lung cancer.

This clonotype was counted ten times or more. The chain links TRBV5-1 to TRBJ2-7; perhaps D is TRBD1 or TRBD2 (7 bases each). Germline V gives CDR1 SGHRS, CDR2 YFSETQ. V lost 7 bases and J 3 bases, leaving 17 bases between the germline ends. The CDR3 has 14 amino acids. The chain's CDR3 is CASGRGGPNYEQYF. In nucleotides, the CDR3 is TGCGCCAGCGGCAGGGGGGGGCCCAACTACGAGCAGTACTTC. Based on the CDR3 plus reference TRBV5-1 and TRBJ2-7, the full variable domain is KAGVTQTPRYLIKTRGQQVTLSCSPISGHRSVSWYQQTPGQGLQFLFEYFSETQRNKGNFPGRFSGRQFSNSRSEMNVSTLELGDSALYLCASGRGGPNYEQYFGPGTRLTVT.

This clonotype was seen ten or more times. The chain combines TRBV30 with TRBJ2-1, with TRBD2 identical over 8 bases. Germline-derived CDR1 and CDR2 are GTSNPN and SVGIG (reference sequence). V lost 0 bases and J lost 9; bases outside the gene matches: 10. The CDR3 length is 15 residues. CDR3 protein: CAWSVQSGGQGEQFF. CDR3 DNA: TGTGCCTGGAGTGTACAGAGCGGGGGTCAGGGTGAGCAGTTCTTC.

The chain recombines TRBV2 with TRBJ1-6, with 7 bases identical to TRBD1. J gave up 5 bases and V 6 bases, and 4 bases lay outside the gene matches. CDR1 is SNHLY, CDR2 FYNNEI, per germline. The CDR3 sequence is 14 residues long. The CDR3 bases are TGTGCCAGCAGGCCGGGACAGCATAATTCACCCCTCCACTTT. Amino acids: CASRPGQHNSPLHF.

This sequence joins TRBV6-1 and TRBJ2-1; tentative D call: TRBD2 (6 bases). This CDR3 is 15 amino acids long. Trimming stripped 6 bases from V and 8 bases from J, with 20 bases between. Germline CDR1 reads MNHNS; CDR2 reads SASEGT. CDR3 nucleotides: TGTGCCAGCAGACCCCGGGATCGGGAGACGGATGAGCAGTTCTTC. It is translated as CASRPRDRETDEQFF.

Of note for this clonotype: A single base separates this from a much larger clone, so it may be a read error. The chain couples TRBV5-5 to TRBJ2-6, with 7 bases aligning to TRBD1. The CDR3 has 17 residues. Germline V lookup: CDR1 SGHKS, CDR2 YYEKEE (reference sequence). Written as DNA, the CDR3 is TGTGCCGGCAGCTTGGGACAGTTAAACTCTGGGGCCAACGTCCTGACTTTC. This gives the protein CAGSLGQLNSGANVLTF.

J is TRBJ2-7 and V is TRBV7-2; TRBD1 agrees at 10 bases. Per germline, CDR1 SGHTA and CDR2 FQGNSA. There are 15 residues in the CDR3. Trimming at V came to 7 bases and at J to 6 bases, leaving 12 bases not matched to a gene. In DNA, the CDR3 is TGTGCCAGCACCCAATGCGGGACAGGGGAGGGCGAGCAGTACTTC. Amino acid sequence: CASTQCGTGEGEQYF.

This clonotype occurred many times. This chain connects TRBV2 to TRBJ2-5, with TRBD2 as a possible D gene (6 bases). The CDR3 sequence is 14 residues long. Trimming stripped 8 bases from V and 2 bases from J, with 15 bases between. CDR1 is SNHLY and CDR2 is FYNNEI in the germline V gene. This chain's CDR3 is CASLFSGGQETQYF. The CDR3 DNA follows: TGTGCCAGCCTCTTTAGCGGCGGACAAGAGACCCAGTACTTC.

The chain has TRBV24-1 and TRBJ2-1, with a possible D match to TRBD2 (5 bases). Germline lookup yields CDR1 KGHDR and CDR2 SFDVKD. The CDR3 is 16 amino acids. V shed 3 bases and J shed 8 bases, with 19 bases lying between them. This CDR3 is CATSDPTGPLRDEQFF. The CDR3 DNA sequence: TGTGCCACCAGTGATCCTACCGGGCCTCTGAGGGATGAGCAGTTCTTC.

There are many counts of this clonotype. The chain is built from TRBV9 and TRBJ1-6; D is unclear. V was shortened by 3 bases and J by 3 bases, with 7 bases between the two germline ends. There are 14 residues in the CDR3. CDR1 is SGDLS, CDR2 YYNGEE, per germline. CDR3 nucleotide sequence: TGTGCCAGCAGCGACGACGGCTATAATTCACCCCTCCACTTT. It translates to CASSDDGYNSPLHF. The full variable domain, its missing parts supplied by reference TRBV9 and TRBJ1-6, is DSGVTQTPKHLITATGQRVTLRCSPRSGDLSVYWYQQSLDQGLQFLIQYYNGEERAKGNILERFSAQQFPDLHSELNLSSLELGDSALYFCASSDDGYNSPLHFGNGTRLTVT.

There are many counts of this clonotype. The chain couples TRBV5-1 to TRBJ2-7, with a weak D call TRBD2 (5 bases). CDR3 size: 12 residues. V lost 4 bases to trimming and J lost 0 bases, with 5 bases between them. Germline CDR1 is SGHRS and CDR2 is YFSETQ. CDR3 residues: CASSRDSYEQYF. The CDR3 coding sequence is TGCGCCAGCAGCCGGGACTCCTACGAGCAGTACTTC.

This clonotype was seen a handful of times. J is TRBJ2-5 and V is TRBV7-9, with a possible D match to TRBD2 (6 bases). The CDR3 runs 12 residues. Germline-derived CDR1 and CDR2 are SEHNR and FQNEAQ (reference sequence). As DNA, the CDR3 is TGTGCAGTGGGGGGTTCTCAAGAGACCCAGTACTTC. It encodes CAVGGSQETQYF.

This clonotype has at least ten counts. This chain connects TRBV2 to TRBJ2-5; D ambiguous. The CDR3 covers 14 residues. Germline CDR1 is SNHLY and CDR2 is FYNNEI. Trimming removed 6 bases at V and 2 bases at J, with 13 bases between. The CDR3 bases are TGTGCCAGCAGAGTCTTGGCGATTCAAGAGACCCAGTACTTC. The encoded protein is CASRVLAIQETQYF.

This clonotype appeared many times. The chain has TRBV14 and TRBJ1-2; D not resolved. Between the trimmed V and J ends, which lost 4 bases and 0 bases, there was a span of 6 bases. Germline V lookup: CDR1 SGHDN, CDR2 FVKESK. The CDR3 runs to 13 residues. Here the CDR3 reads CASSPGPNYGYTF. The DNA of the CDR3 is TGTGCCAGCAGCCCCGGGCCTAACTATGGCTACACCTTC. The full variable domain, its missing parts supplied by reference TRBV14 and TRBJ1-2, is EAGVTQFPSHSVIEKGQTVTLRCDPISGHDNLYWYRRVMGKEIKFLLHFVKESKQDESGMPNNRFLAERTGGTYSTLKVQPAELEDSGVYFCASSPGPNYGYTFGSGTRLTVV.

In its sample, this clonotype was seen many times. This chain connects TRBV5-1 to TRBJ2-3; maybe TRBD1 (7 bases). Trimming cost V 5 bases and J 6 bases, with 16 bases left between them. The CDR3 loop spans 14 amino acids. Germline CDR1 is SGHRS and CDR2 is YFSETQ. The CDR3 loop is CASRGGQLGDTQYF. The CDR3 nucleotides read TGCGCCAGCAGGGGGGGACAGCTGGGGGATACGCAGTATTTT. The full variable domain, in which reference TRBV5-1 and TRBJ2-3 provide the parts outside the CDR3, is KAGVTQTPRYLIKTRGQQVTLSCSPISGHRSVSWYQQTPGQGLQFLFEYFSETQRNKGNFPGRFSGRQFSNSRSEMNVSTLELGDSALYLCASRGGQLGDTQYFGPGTRLTVL.

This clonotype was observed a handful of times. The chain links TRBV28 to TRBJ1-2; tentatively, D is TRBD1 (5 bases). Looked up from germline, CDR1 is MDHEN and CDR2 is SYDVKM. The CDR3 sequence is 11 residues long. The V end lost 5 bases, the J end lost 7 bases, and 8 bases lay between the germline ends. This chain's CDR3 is CASSRRGGYTF. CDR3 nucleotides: TGTGCCAGCAGTCGAAGGGGTGGCTACACCTTC.

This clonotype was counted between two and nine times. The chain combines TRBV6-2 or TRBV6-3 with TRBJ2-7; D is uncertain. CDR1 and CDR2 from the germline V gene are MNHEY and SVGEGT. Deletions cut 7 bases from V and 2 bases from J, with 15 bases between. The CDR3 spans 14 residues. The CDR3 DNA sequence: TGTGCCAGCACCGAGGCCGGCAACGCCTACGAGCAGTACTTC. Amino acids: CASTEAGNAYEQYF.

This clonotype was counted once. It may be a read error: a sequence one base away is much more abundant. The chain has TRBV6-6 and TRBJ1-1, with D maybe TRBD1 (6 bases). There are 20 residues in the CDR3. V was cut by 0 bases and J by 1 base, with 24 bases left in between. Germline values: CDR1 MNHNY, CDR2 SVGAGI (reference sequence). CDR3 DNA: TGTGCCAGCAGTTACTCGAGGGGGGGGCGAGGTCAGATGAAGAACACTGAAGCTTTCTTT. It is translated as CASSYSRGGRGQMKNTEAFF.

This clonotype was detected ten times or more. CDR3 sequence: CASSFNRGDYEQYF. CDR3 DNA sequence: TGTGCCAGCAGCTTCAACAGGGGGGACTACGAGCAGTACTTC. This rearrangement joins TRBV11-2 to TRBJ2-7; 8 bases align to TRBD1. The V gene end was trimmed by 3 bases and the J gene end by 3 bases; junction bases not matched to a gene: 4. The CDR3 covers 14 residues. CDR1 is SGHAT, CDR2 FQNNGV, per germline.

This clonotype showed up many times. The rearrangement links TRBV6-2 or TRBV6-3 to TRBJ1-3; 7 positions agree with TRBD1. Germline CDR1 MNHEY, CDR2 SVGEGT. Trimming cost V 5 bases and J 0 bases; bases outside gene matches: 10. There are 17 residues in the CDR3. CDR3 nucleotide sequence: TGTGCCAGCAGTGGTGGGGACAGCGGGATCTCTGGAAACACCATATATTTT. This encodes CASSGGDSGISGNTIYF.

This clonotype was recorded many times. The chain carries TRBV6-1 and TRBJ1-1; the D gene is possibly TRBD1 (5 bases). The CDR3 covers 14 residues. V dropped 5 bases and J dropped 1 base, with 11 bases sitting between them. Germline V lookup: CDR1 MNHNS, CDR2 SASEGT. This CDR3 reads CASSRRDRNTEAFF. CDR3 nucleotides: TGTGCCAGCAGTCGTCGAGACAGGAACACTGAAGCTTTCTTT.

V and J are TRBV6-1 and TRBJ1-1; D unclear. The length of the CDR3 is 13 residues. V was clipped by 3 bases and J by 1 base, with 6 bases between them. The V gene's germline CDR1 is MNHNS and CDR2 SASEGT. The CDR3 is CASSDWANTEAFF. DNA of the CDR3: TGTGCCAGCAGTGATTGGGCGAACACTGAAGCTTTCTTT.

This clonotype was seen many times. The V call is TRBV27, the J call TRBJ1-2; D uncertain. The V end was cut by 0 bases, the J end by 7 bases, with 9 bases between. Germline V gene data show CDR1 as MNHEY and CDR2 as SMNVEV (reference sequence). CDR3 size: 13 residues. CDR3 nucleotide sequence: TGTGCCAGCAGTTTATCGAAGGATATTGGCTACACCTTC. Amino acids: CASSLSKDIGYTF.

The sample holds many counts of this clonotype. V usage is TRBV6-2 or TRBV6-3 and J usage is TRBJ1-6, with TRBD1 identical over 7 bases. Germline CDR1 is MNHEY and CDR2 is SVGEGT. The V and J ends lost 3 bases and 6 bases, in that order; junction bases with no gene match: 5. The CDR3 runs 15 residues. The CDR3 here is CASSYGDRFNSPLHF. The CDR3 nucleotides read TGTGCCAGCAGTTATGGGGACAGATTTAATTCACCCCTCCACTTT.

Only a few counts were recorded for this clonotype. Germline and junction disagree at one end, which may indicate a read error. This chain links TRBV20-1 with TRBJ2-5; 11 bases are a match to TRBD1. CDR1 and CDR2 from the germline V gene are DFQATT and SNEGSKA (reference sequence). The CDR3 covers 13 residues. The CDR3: CSAGDRGWEIQYF. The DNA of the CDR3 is TGCAGTGCTGGGGACAGGGGGTGGGAGATCCAGTACTTC.

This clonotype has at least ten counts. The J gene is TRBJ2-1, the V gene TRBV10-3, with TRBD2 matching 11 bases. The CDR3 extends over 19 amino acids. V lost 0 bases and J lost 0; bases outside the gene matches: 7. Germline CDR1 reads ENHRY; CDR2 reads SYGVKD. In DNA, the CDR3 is TGTGCCATCAGTGAGTCGGCTAGCGGGAGGCGTAGCTCCTACAATGAGCAGTTCTTC. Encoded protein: CAISESASGRRSSYNEQFF.

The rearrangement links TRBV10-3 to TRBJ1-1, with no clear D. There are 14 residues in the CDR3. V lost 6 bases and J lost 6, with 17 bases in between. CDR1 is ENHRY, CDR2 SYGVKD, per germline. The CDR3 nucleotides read TGTGCCATCAGACAGCTCGCGGGGATGGCTGAAGCTTTCTTT. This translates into CAIRQLAGMAEAFF.

The CDR3 here is CATSDLPGQGFWWEFF. For the CDR3, the DNA is TGTGCCACCAGTGATTTGCCCGGACAGGGGTTCTGGTGGGAGTTCTTC. The rearrangement links TRBV24-1 to TRBJ2-1; 9 bases are shared with TRBD1. Germline V lookup: CDR1 KGHDR, CDR2 SFDVKD. V was pared by 0 bases and J by 14 bases, with 13 bases of the junction left unmatched. The CDR3 loop spans 16 amino acids.